The 24 T cell receptor beta chains below come from one sample, sequenced in a study of CD4 T cells in relation to SARS-CoV-2 and coronaviruses. TCRdb's table, derived via immunoSEQ multiplex PCR, lists solely in-frame clones and lacks some. Of almost 20,000 clones listed, around 81% are singletons. These receptors have no known antigen. The unexposed donors gave CD4+ T cells in about 2011-2018, prior to COVID-19. The cells were cultured for approximately 10 days before CD4+ T cells were isolated. Input material: CD4+ T cells from PBMCs, cultured in vitro. Receptors were obtained from a human donor in good health.

J is TRBJ1-2 and V is TRBV19; tentative D call: TRBD1 (5 bases). CDR3 length: 16 amino acids. Between the trimmed V and J ends, which lost 6 bases and 8 bases, there was a span of 25 bases. The germline gives CDR1 LNHDA, CDR2 SQIVND (reference sequence). Written as DNA, the CDR3 is TGTGCCAGTAGCCCGCGACGGGGACTTCGGAAAGTAGGCTACACCTTC. It translates to CASSPRRGLRKVGYTF.

This clone was seen more than once but under ten times. This chain joins TRBV15 and TRBJ1-4; no clear D gene. The CDR3 is 13 residues long. Germline values: CDR1 LNHNV, CDR2 YYDKDF (reference sequence). V gave up 0 bases and J gave up 7 bases, with 6 bases separating them. The CDR3 loop reads CATSRDVIEKLFF. The CDR3 DNA reads as TGTGCCACCAGCAGAGATGTTATTGAAAAACTGTTTTTT.

The gene calls are TRBV7-2 and TRBJ2-7; D remains ambiguous. The CDR3 sequence is 15 residues long. The V gene lost 5 bases and the J gene lost 4 bases, with 18 bases spanning the gap. From germline, CDR1 is SGHTA and CDR2 FQGNSA. This CDR3 is CASSPVVVPYYEQYF. For the CDR3, the DNA is TGTGCCAGCAGCCCGGTGGTCGTACCCTATTACGAGCAGTACTTC.

The V and J genes are TRBV3-1 (or the pseudogene TRBV3-2) and TRBJ2-7; no reliable D call. Trimming stripped 1 base from V and 7 bases from J, with 8 bases between. This CDR3 has 12 amino acids. The germline V gene encodes CDR1 LGHDT and CDR2 YNNKEL (reference sequence). The CDR3 sequence: CASSQVGREQYF. CDR3 DNA: TGTGCCAGCAGCCAAGTAGGTCGGGAGCAGTACTTC.

V is TRBV25-1 and J is TRBJ1-1; 7 bases line up with TRBD1. Germline loops: CDR1 MGHDK, CDR2 SYGVNS. The CDR3 is made up of 15 amino acids. J gave up 9 bases and V 2 bases, and 12 bases lay outside the gene matches. The CDR3 reads CASSETRTGSSKAFF. The CDR3 DNA follows: TGTGCCAGCAGTGAAACCCGGACAGGCAGTTCTAAAGCTTTCTTT.

This chain connects TRBV6-1 to TRBJ1-4, with D unclear. CDR1 and CDR2 from the germline V gene are MNHNS and SASEGT. This CDR3 is 14 amino acids long. Trimming took off 2 bases at V and 3 bases at J, with 7 bases between the two ends. CDR3 nucleotide sequence: TGTGCCAGCAGTGAAAGGGCTCCTAATGAAAAACTGTTTTTT. Protein sequence: CASSERAPNEKLFF.

The chain employs TRBV19 and TRBJ2-7, with 14 bases matching TRBD2. Germline V gene sequence: CDR1 LNHDA, CDR2 SQIVND (reference sequence). The CDR3 runs 15 residues. V was pared by 4 bases and J by 5 bases, with 4 bases of the junction left unmatched. The CDR3 spells CASSTRLAGGHEQYF. CDR3 nucleotides: TGTGCCAGTAGTACAAGACTAGCGGGAGGGCACGAGCAGTACTTC.

The chain uses TRBV6-6 and TRBJ1-5; no clear D gene. The CDR3 covers 14 residues. The germline gives CDR1 MNHNY, CDR2 SVGAGI (reference sequence). Between the trimmed V and J ends, which lost 0 bases and 0 bases, there was a span of 3 bases. The CDR3 DNA reads TGTGCCAGCAGTTACTCGGGTAGCAATCAGCCCCAGCATTTT. Translating gives CASSYSGSNQPQHF.

The CDR3 is CASSIGQNQPQHF. CDR3 bases: TGTGCCAGCAGCATTGGACAGAATCAGCCCCAGCATTTT. V usage is TRBV5-4 and J usage is TRBJ1-5, with D tentatively TRBD1 (6 bases). The CDR3 is 13 amino acids. Germline CDR1 and CDR2: SGHNT and YYREEE (reference sequence). V was shortened by 4 bases and J by 4 bases, with 9 bases between the two germline ends.

This rearrangement joins TRBV20-1 to TRBJ1-1; D unclear. Germline CDR1 and CDR2: DFQATT and SNEGSKA (reference sequence). The CDR3 runs to 11 residues. V gave up 2 bases and J gave up 12 bases, with 13 bases separating them. The CDR3 nucleotides read TGCAGTGCTAGACTGACACTTTTAACTTTCTTT. Translation: CSARLTLLTFF.

The chain employs TRBV9 and TRBJ2-3, with D uncertain. The V and J ends lost 0 bases and 6 bases respectively, with 11 bases between them. Per germline, CDR1 SGDLS and CDR2 YYNGEE. This CDR3 comprises 14 residues. DNA of the CDR3: TGTGCCAGCAGCGTAGAGTTTAGCCGGGATACGCAGTATTTT. Translated, it gives CASSVEFSRDTQYF.

V and J are TRBV2 and TRBJ1-6; D possibly corresponds to TRBD1 (5 bases). V gave up 9 bases and J gave up 6 bases, with 15 bases separating them. The CDR3 is 14 amino acids. CDR1 is SNHLY, CDR2 FYNNEI, per germline. The CDR3 coding sequence is TGTGCCAGTGGGGGGGACGGTATTAATTCACCCCTCCACTTT. This gives the protein CASGGDGINSPLHF.

The chain joins TRBV5-4 to TRBJ1-3, with D tentatively TRBD1 (5 bases). With 0 bases removed from V and 4 bases from J, the gap between germline ends came to 14 bases. Germline CDR1 SGHNT, CDR2 YYREEE (reference sequence). The CDR3 contains 16 residues. Written as DNA, the CDR3 is TGTGCCAGCAGCTTGGTAGGGACCGCTGGAGGAAACACCATATATTTT. It is translated as CASSLVGTAGGNTIYF.

In this sample, this clone turned up once. The gene calls are TRBV7-2 and TRBJ2-7; TRBD1 matches 9 bases. The CDR3 spans 14 residues. V lost 3 bases to trimming and J lost 3 bases; unmatched junction nucleotides: 3. Germline assignment: CDR1 SGHTA and CDR2 FQGNSA. Here the CDR3 reads CASSFRQGVYEQYF. CDR3 coding DNA: TGTGCCAGCAGCTTCCGACAGGGGGTCTACGAGCAGTACTTC.

DNA for the CDR3: TGTGCCAGCAGTTACGACGGCGGGAGCACAGATACGCAGTATTTT. It encodes CASSYDGGSTDTQYF. This chain links TRBV6-5 with TRBJ2-3, with TRBD2 as a possible D gene (5 bases). V dropped 2 bases and J dropped 0 bases, with 9 bases sitting between them. Germline CDR1 reads MNHEY; CDR2 reads SVGAGI. CDR3 length equals 15 residues.

The V and J genes are TRBV29-1 and TRBJ2-5; D possibly corresponds to TRBD1 (6 bases). The germline V gene has CDR1 SQVTM and CDR2 ANQGSEA. The CDR3 is 12 amino acids. The V gene lost 7 bases and the J gene lost 5 bases, with 14 bases spanning the gap. In DNA, the CDR3 is TGCAGCGCAAGGACAGAGGTGGAGACCCAGTACTTC. Translation gives CSARTEVETQYF.

V and J are TRBV4-3 and TRBJ2-3, with 7 bases that match TRBD2. The CDR3 is 17 residues long. V shed 5 bases, J shed 0 bases, and the junction held 11 bases outside the gene matches. Germline-derived CDR1 and CDR2 are LGHNA and YSLEER. CDR3 coding DNA: TGCGCCAGCAGCGAAGGCGGGGGTATTACTAGCACAGATACGCAGTATTTT. It specifies CASSEGGGITSTDTQYF.

V is TRBV13 and J is TRBJ1-3; D uncertain. CDR1 and CDR2 (germline): PRHDT, FYEKMQ (reference sequence). The CDR3 runs to 17 residues. V gave up 1 base and J gave up 0 bases, with 13 bases separating them. The CDR3 DNA is TGTGCCAGCAGCTTAGTACGCGGGGAAAGCTCTGGAAACACCATATATTTT. Translated: CASSLVRGESSGNTIYF.

The CDR3 loop reads CASSSGLAPSTDTQYF. The CDR3 coding sequence is TGTGCCAGCAGCTCGGGACTAGCGCCTAGCACAGATACGCAGTATTTT. The chain employs TRBV5-5 and TRBJ2-3; 10 bases fit TRBD2. V lost 3 bases, J lost 0 bases, and 4 bases stayed unmatched. Germline V gene data show CDR1 as SGHKS and CDR2 as YYEKEE (reference sequence). This CDR3 is built from 16 residues.

The chain combines TRBV9 with TRBJ2-1, with 10 bases fitting TRBD2. CDR3 length equals 20 residues. CDR1 and CDR2 from the germline V gene are SGDLS and YYNGEE. Trimming removed 3 bases from V and 4 bases from J; junction bases left unmatched: 19. The chain's CDR3 is CASSDQARGDSGGHYNEQFF. The DNA of the CDR3 is TGTGCCAGCAGCGACCAGGCCCGCGGGGATAGCGGGGGGCATTACAATGAGCAGTTCTTC.

The chain couples TRBV19 to TRBJ1-1; 7 bases are shared with TRBD1. This CDR3 has 14 amino acids. The germline CDR1 and CDR2 sequences are LNHDA and SQIVND (reference sequence). J lost 6 bases, V lost 5 bases, and 9 bases had no gene match. The CDR3 nucleotides read TGTGCCAGTAGTCTAAGGACAGGTCGCCCTGAAGCTTTCTTT. Protein: CASSLRTGRPEAFF.

The chain couples TRBV2 to TRBJ2-7; TRBD1 agrees at 10 bases. Looked up from germline, CDR1 is SNHLY and CDR2 is FYNNEI. The V and J ends lost 3 bases and 3 bases, in that order; junction bases with no gene match: 5. The CDR3 sequence is 15 residues long. Here the CDR3 reads CASSDDRGRVYEQYF. As DNA, the CDR3 is TGTGCCAGCAGTGACGACAGGGGGCGCGTCTACGAGCAGTACTTC.

The chain carries TRBV28 and TRBJ2-7, with 7 bases matching TRBD1. CDR1 MDHEN and CDR2 SYDVKM come from the germline V gene. This CDR3 contains 14 residues. Trimming cost V 4 bases and J 2 bases; bases outside gene matches: 5. The CDR3 reads CASSSPGQAYEQYF. CDR3 bases: TGTGCCAGCAGTTCTCCCGGACAGGCCTACGAGCAGTACTTC.

The V and J genes are TRBV19 and TRBJ2-3; 11 bases match TRBD2. CDR1 is LNHDA, CDR2 SQIVND, per germline (reference sequence). V dropped 5 bases and J dropped 4; count of bases not matched to a gene: 8. CDR3 length equals 16 residues. The CDR3 loop reads CASSPTSGGASDTQYF. DNA of the CDR3: TGTGCCAGTAGTCCTACTAGCGGGGGCGCTTCAGATACGCAGTATTTT.